The next 26 T cell receptor beta chains were all read from a single sample in a study of blood T cell repertoires in COVID-19. Assay used: immunoSEQ multiplex PCR; TCRdb lists only in-frame clones, some missing. The repertoire has approximately 310,000 clones, roughly 90% of them found once; the top ten carry 4.5% to 6.5%. Specimen: PBMCs or T cells enriched from blood (not recorded which). Receptors were obtained from a man between 60 and 75 years old who had recovered from COVID-19.

In the case of this clone: The same CDR3 also results from other DNA sequences found in this sample. V and J are TRBV24-1 and TRBJ1-2; a possible D gene is TRBD1 (6 bases). Per germline, CDR1 KGHDR and CDR2 SFDVKD. Trimming took off 4 bases at V and 4 bases at J, with 12 bases between the two ends. CDR3 size: 14 residues. The CDR3 is CATSDQDRFYGYTF. DNA for the CDR3: TGTGCCACCAGTGACCAGGACAGATTCTATGGCTACACCTTC.

This clone has at least ten counts. This sequence joins TRBV14 and TRBJ2-7, with 11 bases aligning to TRBD2. Germline trimming cut 5 bases from V and 3 bases from J; bases unmatched to any gene: 6. There are 15 residues in the CDR3. Looked up from germline, CDR1 is SGHDN and CDR2 is FVKESK. The chain's CDR3 is CASSVTSGSFYEQYF. The CDR3, as DNA: TGTGCCAGCAGCGTCACTAGCGGGAGTTTCTACGAGCAGTACTTC.

The chain joins TRBV15 to TRBJ2-7; D possibly corresponds to TRBD2 (6 bases). The germline V and J ends were trimmed by 1 base and 2 bases, with 15 bases remaining between them. Germline loops: CDR1 LNHNV, CDR2 YYDKDF (reference sequence). The CDR3 is 16 residues long. The CDR3 DNA follows: TGTGCCACCAGCAGAGGGGGAGGCCTCGGTACCTACGAGCAGTACTTC. Its protein is CATSRGGGLGTYEQYF.

This clone was detected a few times. V usage is TRBV28 and J usage is TRBJ1-5; tentative D call: TRBD1 (6 bases). CDR1 is MDHEN, CDR2 SYDVKM, per germline. CDR3 length: 15 amino acids. Trimming removed 3 bases from V and 3 bases from J, with 12 bases in between. The CDR3 sequence is CASSLPPGHNQPQHF. In DNA form, the CDR3 reads TGTGCCAGCAGTTTGCCTCCGGGACACAATCAGCCCCAGCATTTT. The variable domain in full, with the rest retrieved from reference TRBV28 and TRBJ1-5, is DVKVTQSSRYLVKRTGEKVFLECVQDMDHENMFWYRQDPGLGLRLIYFSYDVKMKEKGDIPEGYSVSREKKERFSLILESASTNQTSMYLCASSLPPGHNQPQHFGDGTRLSIL.

This chain connects TRBV5-1 to TRBJ2-3; 8 positions agree with TRBD1. The germline gives CDR1 SGHRS, CDR2 YFSETQ. V shed 0 bases and J 6 bases; nucleotides not matched to a gene: 3. The CDR3 length is 14 residues. The DNA for the CDR3 is TGCGCCAGCAGCTTGGGGACAGGGCCCGATACGCAGTATTTT. Its translation is CASSLGTGPDTQYF.

The gene calls are TRBV2 and TRBJ1-6; TRBD1 might be the D (6 bases). Trimming took 11 bases from V and 10 from J, leaving 21 bases between them. The V gene's germline CDR1 is SNHLY and CDR2 FYNNEI. The length of the CDR3 is 14 residues. The CDR3 region has the DNA TGTGCCTGCAAGAATTTACAGGGTCTCTCACCCCTCCACTTT. Translation gives CACKNLQGLSPLHF.

This clone has more than one count but fewer than ten. CDR3 sequence reads: CASSSMGGSSYEQYF. DNA for the CDR3: TGTGCCAGCAGTTCGATGGGCGGGAGTAGTTACGAGCAGTACTTC. The chain recombines TRBV2 with TRBJ2-7, with TRBD2 matching over 7 bases. Germline assignment: CDR1 SNHLY and CDR2 FYNNEI. The CDR3 runs 15 residues. The V segment lost 5 bases and the J segment 4 bases; nucleotides outside the gene matches: 11.

Here the CDR3 DNA reads TGTGCCAGCAGTGAATTGAACAGGGCGGCTGAAGCTTTCTTT. This translates into CASSELNRAAEAFF. The chain employs TRBV6-1 and TRBJ1-1, with a possible D match to TRBD1 (6 bases). Per germline, CDR1 MNHNS and CDR2 SASEGT. Trimming cost V 2 bases and J 6 bases, with 13 bases left between them. The CDR3 contains 14 residues.

The genes are TRBV19 and TRBJ1-2; no definite D call. Looked up from germline, CDR1 is LNHDA and CDR2 is SQIVND (reference sequence). CDR3 size: 14 residues. Trimming took off 1 base at V and 4 bases at J, with 10 bases between the two ends. Written as DNA, the CDR3 is TGTGCCAGTAGTATAGCTGGGAGTCTCTATGGCTACACCTTC. It specifies CASSIAGSLYGYTF.

V is TRBV9 and J is TRBJ2-2; D might be TRBD2 (5 bases). V lost 1 base to trimming and J lost 3 bases, with 7 bases between them. The CDR3 runs 14 residues. CDR1 is SGDLS, CDR2 YYNGEE, per germline. The CDR3 DNA reads as TGTGCCAGCAGCGTACGGACTTACACCGGGGAGCTGTTTTTT. It yields the protein CASSVRTYTGELFF. Supplemented by reference TRBV9 and TRBJ2-2, the full variable domain reads DSGVTQTPKHLITATGQRVTLRCSPRSGDLSVYWYQQSLDQGLQFLIQYYNGEERAKGNILERFSAQQFPDLHSELNLSSLELGDSALYFCASSVRTYTGELFFGEGSRLTVL.

The J gene is TRBJ2-7, the V gene TRBV6-5; D might be TRBD1 (6 bases). CDR1 and CDR2 from the germline V gene are MNHEY and SVGAGI. The V end lost 0 bases, the J end lost 9 bases, and 15 bases lay between the germline ends. The CDR3 sequence is 14 residues long. The CDR3 reads CASSYSVAGDGQYF. For the CDR3, the DNA is TGTGCCAGCAGTTACTCGGTGGCAGGGGATGGGCAGTACTTC.

The rearrangement uses TRBV6-5 and TRBJ2-3, with D possibly TRBD2 on 6 matching bases. The V gene's germline CDR1 is MNHEY and CDR2 SVGAGI. The CDR3 totals 15 residues. V was pared by 3 bases and J by 5 bases, with 15 bases between. CDR3 sequence reads: CASSYEAGLGDTQYF. The CDR3 region has the DNA TGTGCCAGCAGTTATGAAGCGGGCCTGGGAGATACGCAGTATTTT.

This chain connects TRBV5-1 to TRBJ1-1; 8 bases are a match to TRBD1. There are 15 residues in the CDR3. V lost 3 bases, J lost 4 bases, and 8 bases stayed unmatched. The V gene's germline CDR1 is SGHRS and CDR2 YFSETQ. In nucleotides, the CDR3 is TGCGCCAGCAGCTCGCTCGGACAGGGAGGCACTGAAGCTTTCTTT. Translation gives CASSSLGQGGTEAFF. Full variable domain (rest looked up from reference TRBV5-1 and TRBJ1-1): KAGVTQTPRYLIKTRGQQVTLSCSPISGHRSVSWYQQTPGQGLQFLFEYFSETQRNKGNFPGRFSGRQFSNSRSEMNVSTLELGDSALYLCASSSLGQGGTEAFFGQGTRLTVV.

The rearrangement uses TRBV9 and TRBJ1-1, with 9 bases fitting TRBD1. Germline CDR1 and CDR2: SGDLS and YYNGEE. The ends lost 7 bases at V and 1 base at J; junction bases unmatched: 8. This CDR3 comprises 15 residues. DNA of the CDR3: TGTGCCAGCGCCTTAGGACAGGGGTCGAACACTGAAGCTTTCTTT. Amino acids: CASALGQGSNTEAFF. The whole variable domain, filled in from reference TRBV9 and TRBJ1-1, reads DSGVTQTPKHLITATGQRVTLRCSPRSGDLSVYWYQQSLDQGLQFLIQYYNGEERAKGNILERFSAQQFPDLHSELNLSSLELGDSALYFCASALGQGSNTEAFFGQGTRLTVV.

In this sample, this clone turned up once. The chain has TRBV24-1 and TRBJ2-7, with 7 bases that match TRBD2. This CDR3 has 14 residues. Looked up from germline, CDR1 is KGHDR and CDR2 is SFDVKD. J was trimmed by 4 bases and V by 2 bases; bases with no gene match: 4. This CDR3 reads CATSDSTSTYEQYF. Written as DNA, the CDR3 is TGTGCCACCAGTGATTCGACTAGCACGTACGAGCAGTACTTC.

This clone came up once. The chain carries TRBV23-1 and TRBJ1-4; D is perhaps TRBD1 (5 bases). TRBV23-1 is an ORF for which the function is uncertain. This CDR3 is built from 16 residues. The V end was cut by 2 bases, the J end by 7 bases, with 17 bases between. The CDR3 loop reads CASSQLPGGASEKLFF. Written as DNA, the CDR3 is TGCGCCAGCAGTCAACTTCCTGGAGGGGCAAGTGAAAAACTGTTTTTT.

The chain combines TRBV3-1 (or the pseudogene TRBV3-2) with TRBJ2-7, with 9 bases that match TRBD2. CDR3 length: 17 amino acids. Germline trimming cut 3 bases from V and 7 bases from J; bases unmatched to any gene: 16. Germline CDR1 LGHDT, CDR2 YNNKEL (reference sequence). The CDR3, as DNA: TGTGCCAGCAGCCACAACCCATTAGCGGGAGAGTCGGGTGAGCAGTACTTC. Its protein is CASSHNPLAGESGEQYF.

The chain employs TRBV6-5 and TRBJ2-7; the match to TRBD2 covers 9 bases. CDR1 MNHEY and CDR2 SVGAGI come from the germline V gene. The CDR3 covers 14 residues. V lost 6 bases, J lost 4 bases, and 7 bases stayed unmatched. The CDR3 nucleotides are TGTGCCAGCAGAACCGCTAGCGGGATTTACGAGCAGTACTTC. Protein sequence: CASRTASGIYEQYF.

The genes are TRBV2 and TRBJ1-5; 9 nucleotides match TRBD1. The CDR3 contains 15 residues. Germline V gene lookup returns CDR1 SNHLY and CDR2 FYNNEI. The trim removed 5 bases at V and 3 bases at J, leaving 5 bases unmatched. Here the CDR3 DNA reads TGTGCCAGCAGTTCAACAGGGGGCCCCAATCAGCCCCAGCATTTT. As protein: CASSSTGGPNQPQHF.

V usage is TRBV19 and J usage is TRBJ2-1; the match to TRBD2 covers 10 bases. Looked up from germline, CDR1 is LNHDA and CDR2 is SQIVND (reference sequence). CDR3 length: 15 amino acids. The ends lost 4 bases at V and 7 bases at J; junction bases unmatched: 7. CDR3 protein: CASSTTSGLRNEQFF. The CDR3 DNA reads as TGTGCCAGTAGTACGACTAGCGGGCTACGTAATGAGCAGTTCTTC.

V usage is TRBV5-6 and J usage is TRBJ1-1; 9 nucleotides align to TRBD1. Germline V gene data show CDR1 as SGHDT and CDR2 as YYEEEE. Trimming removed 0 bases from V and 5 bases from J; junction bases left unmatched: 2. The CDR3 length is 14 residues. CDR3 residues: CASSLETGGTEAFF. Here the CDR3 DNA reads TGTGCCAGCAGCTTGGAGACAGGGGGGACTGAAGCTTTCTTT. Full variable domain (outside the CDR3, taken from reference TRBV5-6 and TRBJ1-1): DAGVTQSPTHLIKTRGQQVTLRCSPKSGHDTVSWYQQALGQGPQFIFQYYEEEERQRGNFPDRFSGHQFPNYSSELNVNALLLGDSALYLCASSLETGGTEAFFGQGTRLTVV.

V usage is TRBV5-1 and J usage is TRBJ2-3; weak D call: TRBD2 (6 bases). There are 16 residues in the CDR3. V lost 4 bases to trimming and J lost 1 base, with 16 bases between them. From germline, CDR1 is SGHRS and CDR2 YFSETQ. CDR3 in amino acids: CASSPSSGHGTDTQYF. The CDR3 coding sequence is TGCGCCAGCAGCCCAAGTAGCGGTCATGGCACAGATACGCAGTATTTT. Full variable domain (remainder filled in from reference TRBV5-1 and TRBJ2-3): KAGVTQTPRYLIKTRGQQVTLSCSPISGHRSVSWYQQTPGQGLQFLFEYFSETQRNKGNFPGRFSGRQFSNSRSEMNVSTLELGDSALYLCASSPSSGHGTDTQYFGPGTRLTVL.

This rearrangement joins TRBV28 to TRBJ1-1; D gene uncertain. This CDR3 has 12 amino acids. The V end was cut by 6 bases, the J end by 1 base, with 6 bases between. Germline CDR1 is MDHEN and CDR2 is SYDVKM. As DNA, the CDR3 is TGTGCCAGCAGGCCCAGGAACACTGAAGCTTTCTTT. This encodes CASRPRNTEAFF.

This chain connects TRBV7-3 to TRBJ1-3; possible D gene TRBD1, 6 bases. Trimming stripped 5 bases from V and 0 bases from J, with 11 bases between. The CDR3 covers 15 residues. The germline gives CDR1 SGHTA, CDR2 FQGTGA. CDR3 in DNA: TGTGCCAGCAGCCCACAGGGCGGCTCTGGAAACACCATATATTTT. Protein: CASSPQGGSGNTIYF.

The rearrangement uses TRBV6-1 and TRBJ1-1, with D uncertain. CDR3 length equals 13 residues. The germline V gene encodes CDR1 MNHNS and CDR2 SASEGT. Trimming removed 3 bases from V and 1 base from J, with 6 bases in between. The CDR3 region is CASSDQENTEAFF. The CDR3 bases are TGTGCCAGCAGTGACCAGGAGAACACTGAAGCTTTCTTT.

This chain connects TRBV27 to TRBJ1-2, with TRBD1 matching 7 bases. V lost 4 bases, J lost 4 bases, and 9 bases stayed unmatched. CDR3 length: 15 amino acids. CDR1 is MNHEY and CDR2 is SMNVEV in the germline V gene (reference sequence). The CDR3 nucleotides are TGTGCCAGCAGTTCAAGACAGGGTCTAAGCTATGGCTACACCTTC. Translating it yields CASSSRQGLSYGYTF.